One sample yielded the 29 T cell receptor beta chains listed below, sequenced in a study of cytotoxic CD8 clonotypes in ibrutinib-treated CLL. TCRdb's copy holds only in-frame clones and misses some; the assay was immunoSEQ multiplex PCR. The sample has tens of thousands of clones, around half seen once. The input for sequencing was PBMCs, taken after 12 months of ibrutinib treatment. All receptors come from a human donor with chronic lymphocytic leukemia.

The V gene is TRBV27, the J gene TRBJ1-1; no firm D call. Between the trimmed V and J ends, which lost 5 bases and 0 bases, there was a span of 7 bases. The CDR3 is 13 residues long. Germline V CDR1 and CDR2: MNHEY, SMNVEV (reference sequence). In nucleotides, the CDR3 is TGTGCCAGCAGTACCTTGGTGAACACTGAAGCTTTCTTT. This sequence encodes CASSTLVNTEAFF.

This clone has only a few counts. J is TRBJ1-6 and V is TRBV2; the D gene is possibly TRBD1 (5 bases). The germline CDR1 and CDR2 sequences are SNHLY and FYNNEI. The ends were cut back, 1 base at V and 7 bases at J, with 11 bases in the middle. This CDR3 region has 15 residues. The CDR3 nucleotides read TGTGCCAGCAGTGAAGTCCTGACAGTCAATTCACCCCTCCACTTT. It specifies CASSEVLTVNSPLHF.

The genes are TRBV23-1 and TRBJ2-2; D unresolved. TRBV23-1 is an ORF for which the function is uncertain. The CDR3 runs 16 residues. V was shortened by 7 bases and J by 4 bases, with 19 bases between the two germline ends. CDR3 region: CASTPTHGQPTGELFF. CDR3 bases: TGCGCCAGCACCCCCACGCACGGCCAACCCACCGGGGAGCTGTTTTTT.

The V and J genes are TRBV27 and TRBJ1-5; TRBD1 agrees at 8 bases. Trimming removed 5 bases from V and 7 bases from J; junction bases left unmatched: 7. The CDR3 contains 14 residues. Germline V gene lookup returns CDR1 MNHEY and CDR2 SMNVEV (reference sequence). CDR3 region: CASSRDRSGQPQHF. The DNA of the CDR3 is TGTGCCAGCAGTCGGGACAGGAGCGGCCAGCCCCAGCATTTT.

The chain links TRBV27 to TRBJ2-7; 8 bases are shared with TRBD1. The CDR3 loop spans 15 amino acids. Germline CDR1 is MNHEY and CDR2 is SMNVEV (reference sequence). The ends lost 8 bases at V and 0 bases at J; junction bases unmatched: 9. The DNA for the CDR3 is TGTGCCAGCGGAACAGGGACAGGCTACTCCTACGAGCAGTACTTC. Residues: CASGTGTGYSYEQYF.

This sequence joins TRBV27 and TRBJ1-5; D is uncertain. This CDR3 contains 12 residues. Per germline, CDR1 MNHEY and CDR2 SMNVEV (reference sequence). V was shortened by 3 bases and J by 4 bases, with 4 bases between the two germline ends. CDR3 in amino acids: CASSFLNQPQHF. The CDR3 DNA follows: TGTGCCAGCAGTTTTTTGAATCAGCCCCAGCATTTT.

The CDR3 sequence: CASSPPMRTSGYEQYF. CDR3 coding DNA: TGTGCCAGCAGCCCTCCCATGAGGACTAGCGGCTACGAGCAGTACTTC. The chain combines TRBV7-2 with TRBJ2-7; TRBD2 aligns across 10 bases. With V trimmed by 5 bases and J by 3 bases, 10 bases remained unmatched. The CDR3 spans 16 residues. CDR1 and CDR2 from the germline V gene are SGHTA and FQGNSA.

The chain combines TRBV4-1 with TRBJ1-2, with TRBD1 matching over 10 bases. This CDR3 comprises 16 residues. Germline CDR1 reads MGHRA; CDR2 reads YSYEKL. Trimming at V came to 1 base and at J to 4 bases, leaving 6 bases not matched to a gene. This CDR3 is CASSQVTGTGAYGYTF. The CDR3 DNA reads as TGCGCCAGCAGCCAAGTCACCGGGACAGGGGCCTATGGCTACACCTTC.

CDR3 sequence (DNA): TGTGCCAGCAGCTTAGATGGACAGGGAGGGACTGAAGCTTTCTTT. Amino acid sequence: CASSLDGQGGTEAFF. The rearrangement links TRBV7-6 to TRBJ1-1, with TRBD1 matching over 8 bases. From germline, CDR1 is SGHVS and CDR2 FNYEAQ. This CDR3 comprises 15 residues. With V trimmed by 1 base and J by 5 bases, 6 bases remained unmatched.

This chain connects TRBV11-2 to TRBJ2-7; D not resolved. Trimming removed 1 base from V and 6 bases from J, with 13 bases in between. Per germline, CDR1 SGHAT and CDR2 FQNNGV. The CDR3 spans 14 residues. The CDR3, as DNA: TGTGCCAGCAGCTTAGGGCTCCCAGTCTCCGAGCAGTACTTC. This encodes CASSLGLPVSEQYF.

The chain carries TRBV18 and TRBJ2-5, with D perhaps matching TRBD2 (6 bases). Trimming stripped 3 bases from V and 3 bases from J, with 17 bases between. Germline CDR1 is KGHSH and CDR2 is LQKENI. This CDR3 has 16 residues. This CDR3 reads CASSPRGAAQKETQYF. The CDR3 DNA is TGTGCCAGCTCACCCCGCGGGGCAGCCCAAAAAGAGACCCAGTACTTC.

This sequence joins TRBV5-1 and TRBJ2-5; tentative D call: TRBD2 (6 bases). CDR1 is SGHRS, CDR2 YFSETQ, per germline. CDR3 length: 15 amino acids. Trimming took 4 bases from V and 1 from J, leaving 14 bases between them. CDR3: CASSPGDGLQETQYF. The CDR3 DNA follows: TGCGCCAGCAGCCCGGGGGACGGACTCCAAGAGACCCAGTACTTC.

The chain is built from TRBV28 and TRBJ1-6; the D is unclear. V shed 3 bases and J shed 7 bases, with 4 bases lying between them. Germline CDR1 is MDHEN and CDR2 is SYDVKM. The CDR3 contains 12 residues. The CDR3 nucleotides are TGTGCCAGCAGTTTTGGGAATTCACCCCTCCACTTT. It encodes CASSFGNSPLHF.

The chain is built from TRBV5-6 and TRBJ2-1; TRBD2 aligns across 12 bases. The CDR3 contains 17 residues. The J segment lost 6 bases and the V segment lost 3 bases, leaving 10 bases of the junction unmatched. CDR1 SGHDT and CDR2 YYEEEE come from the germline V gene. The CDR3 region has the DNA TGTGCCAGCAGCTACGACCGACTAGCGGGAGTCCGCAATGAGCAGTTCTTC. Translated: CASSYDRLAGVRNEQFF.

The chain joins TRBV4-2 to TRBJ2-7; 10 bases line up with TRBD1. The CDR3 consists of 16 residues. Germline V CDR1 and CDR2: LGHNA, YNFKEQ. The V and J ends lost 5 bases and 3 bases, in that order; junction bases with no gene match: 10. The CDR3 DNA reads TGTGCCAGCAGCTTAGGGAAGTGGGACAGGGGCTACGAGCAGTACTTC. It encodes CASSLGKWDRGYEQYF.

This clone was detected a few times. The gene calls are TRBV14 and TRBJ1-1; maybe TRBD1 (6 bases). V gave up 3 bases and J gave up 5 bases, with 16 bases separating them. Germline assignment: CDR1 SGHDN and CDR2 FVKESK. This CDR3 has 15 amino acids. CDR3: CASSQEEQGMTEAFF. CDR3 DNA sequence: TGTGCCAGCAGCCAGGAAGAACAGGGAATGACTGAAGCTTTCTTT.

In this sample, this clone turned up a few times. The chain couples TRBV28 to TRBJ1-2; a weak D match, TRBD1 (5 bases). V was cut by 4 bases and J by 4 bases, with 10 bases left in between. CDR1 and CDR2 (germline): MDHEN, SYDVKM. The CDR3 totals 13 residues. CDR3 protein: CASSSGWAYGYTF. The CDR3 nucleotides read TGTGCCAGCAGTTCAGGGTGGGCCTATGGCTACACCTTC.

The gene calls are TRBV6-6 and TRBJ2-3; TRBD1 agrees at 11 bases. Germline assignment: CDR1 MNHNY and CDR2 SVGAGI (reference sequence). The CDR3 spans 14 residues. With V trimmed by 5 bases and J by 4 bases, 2 bases remained unmatched. The CDR3 sequence is CASSGGQGADTQYF. CDR3 DNA sequence: TGTGCCAGCAGTGGGGGACAGGGGGCAGATACGCAGTATTTT.

The gene calls are TRBV27 and TRBJ2-5; possibly TRBD1 for D (7 bases). V lost 4 bases, J lost 2 bases, and 11 bases lay in between. The CDR3 is 14 residues long. From germline, CDR1 is MNHEY and CDR2 SMNVEV (reference sequence). The CDR3 here is CASSSGGFQETQYF. CDR3 DNA sequence: TGTGCCAGCAGTTCAGGGGGGTTTCAAGAGACCCAGTACTTC.

This chain links TRBV27 with TRBJ2-7; TRBD2 matches 10 bases. Germline values: CDR1 MNHEY, CDR2 SMNVEV (reference sequence). The CDR3 totals 18 residues. The trim removed 3 bases at V and 0 bases at J, leaving 11 bases unmatched. CDR3 bases: TGTGCCAGCAGTTTTACAGGGATCACTAGCGGGGTCTCCTACGAGCAGTACTTC. This sequence encodes CASSFTGITSGVSYEQYF.

The CDR3 here is CASSLRVGTNEKLFF. CDR3 DNA: TGTGCCAGCAGTTTACGCGTCGGCACTAATGAAAAACTGTTTTTT. The rearrangement uses TRBV27 and TRBJ1-4; D remains unclear. Germline loops: CDR1 MNHEY, CDR2 SMNVEV (reference sequence). The CDR3 has 15 residues. Trimming removed 2 bases from V and 2 bases from J, with 9 bases in between.

This clone was seen a few times. The genes are TRBV7-2 and TRBJ2-3; no reliable D call. The CDR3 consists of 12 residues. CDR1 is SGHTA, CDR2 FQGNSA, per germline. Trimming took 2 bases from V and 15 from J, leaving 15 bases between them. Here the CDR3 DNA reads TGTGCCAGCAGCTTACGGGTTTCCAAGATTTATTTT. It translates to CASSLRVSKIYF. Variable domain in full (rest from reference TRBV7-2 and TRBJ2-3): GAGVSQSPSNKVTEKGKDVELRCDPISGHTALYWYRQSLGQGLEFLIYFQGNSAPDKSGLPSDRFSAERTGGSVSTLTIQRTQQEDSAVYLCASSLRVSKIYFGPGTRLTVL.

V and J are TRBV4-2 and TRBJ1-2, with 9 nucleotides matching TRBD1. Germline CDR1 is LGHNA and CDR2 is YNFKEQ. This CDR3 is built from 16 residues. The trim removed 0 bases at V and 8 bases at J, leaving 10 bases unmatched. The CDR3 DNA sequence: TGTGCCAGCAGCCAAGAATATGTACAGGGGGCTGGCGGCTACACCTTC. Encoded protein: CASSQEYVQGAGGYTF.

The rearrangement uses TRBV12-2 and TRBJ2-1. TRBV12-2 is a known pseudogene. This CDR3 contains 11 residues. CDR3 region: CASSLGNEQFF. CDR3 bases: TGTGCCAGCAGTCTCGGCAATGAGCAGTTCTTC.

V usage is TRBV4-1 and J usage is TRBJ2-4, with unresolved D. The CDR3 is made up of 17 amino acids. Germline-derived CDR1 and CDR2 are MGHRA and YSYEKL. V was cut by 0 bases and J by 0 bases, with 12 bases left in between. DNA of the CDR3: TGCGCCAGCAGCCAAGATCCCCAGGCGCCAGCCAAAAACATTCAGTACTTC. This translates into CASSQDPQAPAKNIQYF.

The genes are TRBV7-9 and TRBJ2-5; 10 nucleotides line up with TRBD2. V was pared by 6 bases and J by 5 bases, with 9 bases of the junction left unmatched. Germline CDR1 is SEHNR and CDR2 is FQNEAQ (reference sequence). The CDR3 has 15 amino acids. CDR3 sequence reads: CASSSSSGRQETQYF. The DNA of the CDR3 is TGTGCCAGCAGTTCGAGTAGCGGGAGGCAGGAGACCCAGTACTTC.

V gene TRBV30 combines with J gene TRBJ2-7; 10 bases align to TRBD2. There are 14 residues in the CDR3. The junction had 5 bases not matched to a gene; V was cut back by 0 bases and J by 6 bases. CDR1 GTSNPN and CDR2 SVGIG come from the germline V gene (reference sequence). In nucleotides, the CDR3 is TGTGCCTGGAGTGTAACTAGCGGGAAACTCGAGCAGTACTTC. Amino acid sequence: CAWSVTSGKLEQYF.

The chain uses TRBV30 and TRBJ2-5; D unclear. V lost 2 bases to trimming and J lost 4 bases, with 8 bases between them. Germline lookup yields CDR1 GTSNPN and CDR2 SVGIG (reference sequence). The CDR3 is made up of 12 amino acids. In nucleotides, the CDR3 is TGTGCCTGGAGTTTTGAAGGAGAGACCCAGTACTTC. Amino acid sequence: CAWSFEGETQYF. The variable domain in full, completed from reference TRBV30 and TRBJ2-5, reads SQTIHQWPATLVQPVGSPLSLECTVEGTSNPNLYWYRQAAGRGLQLLFYSVGIGQISSEVPQNLSASRPQDRQFILSSKKLLLSDSGFYLCAWSFEGETQYFGPGTRLLVL.

This clone was observed a single time. The chain is built from TRBV6-1 and TRBJ1-3, with D possibly TRBD1 on 5 matching bases. The V end was cut by 6 bases, the J end by 0 bases, with 9 bases between. Germline lookup yields CDR1 MNHNS and CDR2 SASEGT. The CDR3 extends over 14 amino acids. CDR3 DNA: TGTGCCAGCAGGACAGTTTACTCTGGAAACACCATATATTTT. Its translation: CASRTVYSGNTIYF.